These 23 T cell receptor beta chains originate from one sample sequenced in a study of blood T cell repertoires in COVID-19. The data were produced by immunoSEQ multiplex PCR, yet TCRdb's version contains in-frame clones alone and is incomplete. The top ten clones hold under 3% of a sample with about 300,000 clones, roughly 90% of them seen once. Material for sequencing was PBMCs or T cells enriched from blood (not recorded which). The receptor set was obtained from a woman in her forties or fifties who had been exposed to COVID-19.

The CDR3 coding sequence is TGTGCCAGCAGTGAAGGCGGGCAGGGGGTGAGCGGAAACACCATATATTTT. It specifies CASSEGGQGVSGNTIYF. The chain employs TRBV25-1 and TRBJ1-3; 7 bases fit TRBD1. Germline V gives CDR1 MGHDK, CDR2 SYGVNS. This CDR3 comprises 17 residues. The V gene end was trimmed by 2 bases and the J gene end by 4 bases; junction bases not matched to a gene: 11. Based on the CDR3 plus reference TRBV25-1 and TRBJ1-3, the full variable domain is EADIYQTPRYLVIGTGKKITLECSQTMGHDKMYWYQQDPGMELHLIHYSYGVNSTEKGDLSSESTVSRIRTEHFPLTLESARPSHTSQYLCASSEGGQGVSGNTIYFGEGSWLTVV.

This clone came up once. The V call is TRBV6-1, the J call TRBJ1-6, with D tentatively TRBD1 (5 bases). Germline loops: CDR1 MNHNS, CDR2 SASEGT. V lost 1 base and J lost 6, with 16 bases in between. The CDR3 is made up of 17 amino acids. CDR3 amino acids: CASSEVFATELNSPLHF. The CDR3 region has the DNA TGTGCCAGCAGTGAAGTCTTTGCGACAGAGCTTAATTCACCCCTCCACTTT.

The V gene is TRBV19, the J gene TRBJ1-1; D not certain. V lost 5 bases to trimming and J lost 1 base, with 8 bases between them. Germline V gene lookup returns CDR1 LNHDA and CDR2 SQIVND (reference sequence). The CDR3 sequence is 13 residues long. The CDR3 DNA is TGTGCCAGTAGTCCCCCCTCGAACACTGAAGCTTTCTTT. Translated: CASSPPSNTEAFF.

V gene TRBV2 combines with J gene TRBJ1-2; the D gene is possibly TRBD1 (5 bases). Germline CDR1 and CDR2: SNHLY and FYNNEI. CDR3 size: 16 residues. The ends were cut back, 9 bases at V and 5 bases at J, with 25 bases in the middle. The CDR3 protein is CASTNRRAREAYGYTF. The CDR3 DNA is TGTGCCAGTACAAACAGGAGGGCCAGGGAGGCTTATGGCTACACCTTC.

This chain connects TRBV28 to TRBJ1-4; TRBD1 matches 7 bases. The junction had 12 bases not matched to a gene; V was cut back by 6 bases and J by 8 bases. Germline lookup yields CDR1 MDHEN and CDR2 SYDVKM. The CDR3 has 15 residues. CDR3 region: CASRTGTAIAEKLFF. In nucleotides, the CDR3 is TGTGCCAGCAGAACCGGGACAGCAATTGCCGAAAAACTGTTTTTT.

This chain connects TRBV6-2 or TRBV6-3 to TRBJ2-5; 7 bases match TRBD2. The CDR3 is 17 residues long. The V and J ends lost 2 bases and 5 bases, in that order; junction bases with no gene match: 14. From germline, CDR1 is MNHEY and CDR2 SVGEGT. The CDR3 DNA reads TGTGCCAGCAGTTACCCGGTCGGGAGGTCACGGGAGGAGACCCAGTACTTC. The encoded protein is CASSYPVGRSREETQYF.

This chain uses TRBV28 with TRBJ1-2; possibly TRBD1 for D (6 bases). V lost 3 bases, J lost 2 bases, and 13 bases lay in between. Looked up from germline, CDR1 is MDHEN and CDR2 is SYDVKM. The CDR3 has 15 residues. The CDR3 coding sequence is TGTGCCAGCAGTTTGGGGACAAATCCCAACTATGGCTACACCTTC. Its translation is CASSLGTNPNYGYTF.

The table lists this clone with a few counts. V and J are TRBV6-5 and TRBJ2-2, with unresolved D. The V end was cut by 0 bases, the J end by 4 bases, with 12 bases between. Germline V gives CDR1 MNHEY, CDR2 SVGAGI. The CDR3 is made up of 16 amino acids. DNA for the CDR3: TGTGCCAGCAGTTACTCCCGAACCGGGTCCACCGGGGAGCTGTTTTTT. Encoded protein: CASSYSRTGSTGELFF.

The J gene is TRBJ2-1, the V gene TRBV3-1 (or the pseudogene TRBV3-2), with 8 bases identical to TRBD2. Germline values: CDR1 LGHDT, CDR2 YNNKEL (reference sequence). The CDR3 length is 16 residues. The J segment lost 9 bases and the V segment lost 0 bases, leaving 10 bases of the junction unmatched. CDR3 bases: TGTGCCAGCAGCCAAGACCTGGCCAGCGGGGGCGGTGAGCAGTTCTTC. This encodes CASSQDLASGGGEQFF.

This chain joins TRBV14 and TRBJ2-1, with D tentatively TRBD1 (6 bases). Deletions cut 3 bases from V and 8 bases from J, with 20 bases between. This CDR3 spans 16 amino acids. Per the germline V gene, CDR1 is SGHDN and CDR2 is FVKESK. The CDR3 region has the DNA TGTGCCAGCAGCCAGCCGCGGACAGTACAATACCATGAGCAGTTCTTC. This gives the protein CASSQPRTVQYHEQFF. The full variable domain, with the rest looked up from reference TRBV14 and TRBJ2-1, is EAGVTQFPSHSVIEKGQTVTLRCDPISGHDNLYWYRRVMGKEIKFLLHFVKESKQDESGMPNNRFLAERTGGTYSTLKVQPAELEDSGVYFCASSQPRTVQYHEQFFGPGTRLTVL.

The chain carries TRBV28 and TRBJ1-5; 8 nucleotides agree with TRBD1. J gave up 3 bases and V 6 bases, and 7 bases lay outside the gene matches. CDR1 and CDR2 (germline): MDHEN, SYDVKM. CDR3 length: 15 amino acids. Here the CDR3 DNA reads TGTGCCAGCAGCCATGGACAGGGCTACAATCAGCCCCAGCATTTT. Translating gives CASSHGQGYNQPQHF.

The chain combines TRBV6-5 with TRBJ1-4, with TRBD1 matching 9 bases. Germline values: CDR1 MNHEY, CDR2 SVGAGI. This CDR3 region has 15 residues. Germline trimming cut 0 bases from V and 10 bases from J; bases unmatched to any gene: 6. The CDR3 coding sequence is TGTGCCAGCAGTTACTCGGGGACAGGGTACGGAAAACTGTTTTTT. Translated: CASSYSGTGYGKLFF.

CDR3: CASAGGPGNNSPLHF. In DNA, the CDR3 is TGTGCCAGCGCGGGGGGGCCGGGTAATAATTCACCCCTCCACTTT. The chain employs TRBV19 and TRBJ1-6; D is possibly TRBD1 (6 bases). Trimming pared 9 bases from V and 5 bases from J, leaving 17 bases between. Per germline, CDR1 LNHDA and CDR2 SQIVND (reference sequence). This CDR3 is 15 amino acids long.

The rearrangement joins TRBV29-1 to TRBJ1-1; no reliable D call. The CDR3 loop spans 13 amino acids. V lost 0 bases and J lost 0, with 5 bases in between. Per the germline V gene, CDR1 is SQVTM and CDR2 is ANQGSEA. As DNA, the CDR3 is TGCAGCGTTGAAGATCCGTTGAACACTGAAGCTTTCTTT. Its protein product is CSVEDPLNTEAFF.

The chain links TRBV19 to TRBJ1-5; D call uncertain. Deletions cut 8 bases from V and 5 bases from J, with 13 bases between. From germline, CDR1 is LNHDA and CDR2 SQIVND (reference sequence). The CDR3 extends over 13 amino acids. DNA for the CDR3: TGTGCCAGTGCGAGGTCGACTGATCAGCCCCAGCATTTT. Translation: CASARSTDQPQHF.

The V gene is TRBV11-2, the J gene TRBJ2-7; 8 positions agree with TRBD1. Germline V gene sequence: CDR1 SGHAT, CDR2 FQNNGV. CDR3 length: 16 residues. Unmatched junction bases numbered 7, after V lost 0 bases and J lost 3 bases. CDR3 amino acids: CASSLDAGQVVYEQYF. CDR3 bases: TGTGCCAGCAGCTTAGACGCGGGACAGGTCGTCTACGAGCAGTACTTC.

This clone has a handful of counts. The CDR3: CASNTGGYEQYF. The CDR3 nucleotides read TGTGCCAGCAACACGGGGGGCTACGAGCAGTACTTC. The chain recombines TRBV11-2 with TRBJ2-7; the match to TRBD2 covers 7 bases. The CDR3 sequence is 12 residues long. Per germline, CDR1 SGHAT and CDR2 FQNNGV. The junction had 3 bases not matched to a gene; V was cut back by 7 bases and J by 3 bases.

The count of this clone is one. This chain links TRBV2 with TRBJ1-4; D remains ambiguous. Germline V gives CDR1 SNHLY, CDR2 FYNNEI. CDR3 length: 14 amino acids. With 7 bases removed from V and 0 bases from J, the gap between germline ends came to 9 bases. The CDR3 bases are TGTGCCAGCATACCTATCACAACTAATGAAAAACTGTTTTTT. This sequence encodes CASIPITTNEKLFF.

V usage is TRBV21-1 and J usage is TRBJ2-1; the DNA was not compared with TRBD2, the D call given in the table. TRBV21-1 is a pseudogene locus. The CDR3 extends over 19 amino acids. The CDR3 is CASSTRTGLAALSYNEQFF. CDR3 nucleotides: TGTGCCAGCAGCACGCGGACGGGACTAGCGGCCCTATCCTACAATGAGCAGTTCTTC.

The gene calls are TRBV5-1 and TRBJ2-3; possible D gene TRBD1, 5 bases. CDR1 and CDR2 from the germline V gene are SGHRS and YFSETQ. The CDR3 consists of 14 residues. V was pared by 4 bases and J by 3 bases, with 12 bases between. The CDR3 loop reads CASSPGAETDTQYF. For the CDR3, the DNA is TGCGCCAGCAGCCCTGGGGCAGAAACAGATACGCAGTATTTT.

The chain employs TRBV3-1 (or the pseudogene TRBV3-2) and TRBJ1-3; no definite D call. Germline V gene lookup returns CDR1 LGHDT and CDR2 YNNKEL (reference sequence). V dropped 8 bases and J dropped 5 bases, with 19 bases sitting between them. The CDR3 consists of 15 residues. In DNA, the CDR3 is TGTGCCAGCTCGGGGAATAACGATGGAAGAAACACCATATATTTT. Protein product: CASSGNNDGRNTIYF.

This clone was seen repeatedly, ten times or more. The V gene is TRBV6-5, the J gene TRBJ1-2; D remains unclear. CDR1 and CDR2 (germline): MNHEY, SVGAGI. The CDR3 is 14 residues long. Trimming removed 0 bases from V and 5 bases from J, with 10 bases in between. CDR3 region: CASSYSVELYGYTF. The CDR3 region has the DNA TGTGCCAGCAGTTACTCGGTGGAGCTTTATGGCTACACCTTC.

CDR3 DNA: TGTGCCGGCTACAGTGGGGCGAGGAACACCGGGGAGCTGTTTTTT. Translating it yields CAGYSGARNTGELFF. The genes are TRBV2 and TRBJ2-2; D might be TRBD1 (5 bases). Trimming removed 11 bases from V and 1 base from J, with 17 bases in between. CDR1 is SNHLY, CDR2 FYNNEI, per germline. This CDR3 has 15 residues.